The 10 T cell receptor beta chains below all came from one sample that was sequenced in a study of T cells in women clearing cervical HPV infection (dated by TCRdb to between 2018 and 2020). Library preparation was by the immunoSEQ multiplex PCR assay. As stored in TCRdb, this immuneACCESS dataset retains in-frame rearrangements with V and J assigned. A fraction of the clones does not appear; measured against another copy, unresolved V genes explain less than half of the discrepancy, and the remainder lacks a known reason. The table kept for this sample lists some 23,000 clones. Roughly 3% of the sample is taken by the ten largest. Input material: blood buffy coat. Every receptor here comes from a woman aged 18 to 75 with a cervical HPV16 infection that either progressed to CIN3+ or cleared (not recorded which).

The CDR3 bases that were read are TGCAGTGCCCCTCCACTAGCGCCGAGCACAGATACG. It encodes CSAPPLAPSTDT. The CDR3 in full is CSAPPLAPSTDTQYF. The chain recombines TRBV20-1 with TRBJ2-3; TRBD2 aligns across 7 bases. The DNA ends 3 residues before the CDR3 does, and the rest of the CDR3 is filled in from the germline J gene. This CDR3 is 15 amino acids long. Per the germline V gene, CDR1 is DFQATT and CDR2 is SNEGSKA (reference sequence). J gave up 0 bases and V 6 bases, and 9 bases lay outside the gene matches.

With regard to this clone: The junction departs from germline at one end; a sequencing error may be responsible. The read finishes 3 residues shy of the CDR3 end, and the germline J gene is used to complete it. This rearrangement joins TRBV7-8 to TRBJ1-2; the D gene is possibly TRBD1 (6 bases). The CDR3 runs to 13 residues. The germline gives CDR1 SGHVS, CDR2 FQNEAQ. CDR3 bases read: TGTGCCAGCAGTCCTGGACAGCCCTATAGC. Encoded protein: CASSPGQPYS. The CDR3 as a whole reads CASSPGQPYSYTF.

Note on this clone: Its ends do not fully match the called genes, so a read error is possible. CDR3 DNA (partial): TGTGCCAGCAGTGATGGTACATCAGAGACG. It is translated as CASSDGTSET. The entire CDR3 sequence reads CASSDGTSETQYF. The genes are TRBV2 and TRBJ2-3; the D is unclear. The CDR3 is cut off 3 residues early in the read; its end comes from the germline J gene. CDR1 SNHLY and CDR2 FYNNEI come from the germline V gene. CDR3 length: 13 amino acids.

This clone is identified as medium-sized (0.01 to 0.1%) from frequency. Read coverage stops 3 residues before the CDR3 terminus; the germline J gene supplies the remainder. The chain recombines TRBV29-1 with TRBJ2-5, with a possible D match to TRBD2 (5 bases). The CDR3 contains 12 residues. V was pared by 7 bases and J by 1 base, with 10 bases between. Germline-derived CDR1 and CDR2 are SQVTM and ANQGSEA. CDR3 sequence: CSARGVQETQYF. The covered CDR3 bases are TGCAGCGCACGGGGAGTCCAAGAGACC.

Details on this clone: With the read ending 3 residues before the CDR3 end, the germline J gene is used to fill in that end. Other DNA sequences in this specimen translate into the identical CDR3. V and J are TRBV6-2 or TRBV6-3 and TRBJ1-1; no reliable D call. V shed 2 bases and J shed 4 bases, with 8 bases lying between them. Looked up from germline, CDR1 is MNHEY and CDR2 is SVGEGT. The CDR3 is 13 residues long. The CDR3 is CASSYTRGTEAFF. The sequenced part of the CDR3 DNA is TGTGCCAGCAGTTACACCCGGGGCACTGAA.

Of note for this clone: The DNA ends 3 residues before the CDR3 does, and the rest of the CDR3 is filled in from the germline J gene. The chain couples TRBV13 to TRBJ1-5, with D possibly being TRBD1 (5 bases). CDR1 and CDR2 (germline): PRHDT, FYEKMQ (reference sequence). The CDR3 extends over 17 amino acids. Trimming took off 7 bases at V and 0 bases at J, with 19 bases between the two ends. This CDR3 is CASIPREGLGSNQPQHF. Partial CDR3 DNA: TGTGCCAGCATCCCCCGGGAGGGGTTGGGTAGCAATCAGCCC.

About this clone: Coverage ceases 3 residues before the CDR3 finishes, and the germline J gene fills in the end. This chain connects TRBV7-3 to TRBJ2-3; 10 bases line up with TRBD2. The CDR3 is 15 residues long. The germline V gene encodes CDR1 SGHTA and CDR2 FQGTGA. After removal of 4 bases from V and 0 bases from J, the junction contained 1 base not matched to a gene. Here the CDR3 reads CASSSSGGSTDTQYF. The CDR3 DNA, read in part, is TGTGCCAGCAGCTCTAGCGGGGGTAGCACAGATACG.

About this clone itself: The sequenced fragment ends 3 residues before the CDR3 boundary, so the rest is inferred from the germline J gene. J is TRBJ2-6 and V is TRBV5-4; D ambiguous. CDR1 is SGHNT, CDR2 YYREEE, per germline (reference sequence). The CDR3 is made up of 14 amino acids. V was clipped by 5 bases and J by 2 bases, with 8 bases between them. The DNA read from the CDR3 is TGTGCCAGCAGTTCAACTACTGGGGCCAACGTC. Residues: CASSSTTGANV. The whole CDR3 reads CASSSTTGANVLTF.

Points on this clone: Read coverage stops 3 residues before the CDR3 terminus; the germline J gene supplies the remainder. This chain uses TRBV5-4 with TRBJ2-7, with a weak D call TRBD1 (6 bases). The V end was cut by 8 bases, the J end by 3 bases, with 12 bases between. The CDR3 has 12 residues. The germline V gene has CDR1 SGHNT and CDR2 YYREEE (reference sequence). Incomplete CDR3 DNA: TGTGCCAGAGGGGGATTAGTCTACGAG. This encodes CARGGLVYE. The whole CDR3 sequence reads CARGGLVYEQYF.

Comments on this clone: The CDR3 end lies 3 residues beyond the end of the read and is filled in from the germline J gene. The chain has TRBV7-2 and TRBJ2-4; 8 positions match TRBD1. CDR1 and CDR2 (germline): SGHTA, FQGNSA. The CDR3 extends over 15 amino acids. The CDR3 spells CASSLGARTGFGQYF. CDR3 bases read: TGTGCCAGCAGCTTAGGGGCCAGGACAGGGTTCGGT.